A selection of T cell receptor beta chains follows, all from one sample in a study of shared clonotypes between healthy human individuals. Profiling relied on immunoSEQ multiplex PCR, and the TCRdb table lists in-frame clones only, not all of them. The repertoire includes approximately 110,000 clones, about two thirds of them detected once, and 20% to 25% sits in the top ten. Source material: memory CD8+ T cells sorted from blood. These receptors all come from a woman aged 25 to 39 in good health. The conserved cysteine and the conserved F or W are not part of the CDR3 here. Each record gives: V gene, CDR3 protein.

TRBV5-6	ASSLNQGYQETQY
TRBV27	ASRLSGTVQPQH
TRBV7-9	ASSSPLAGGDTQY
TRBV15	ATSRARGDTGELF
TRBV27	ASSFQTDSYEQY
TRBV13	ASSPFSGNTIY
TRBV6-5	ASSWGPGGGYT
TRBV5-6	ASSLVNWLAGEGTDTQY
TRBV7-9	ASSLTGGFEQY
TRBV15	ATSSSTINEQF
TRBV29-1	SVVAETQY
TRBV7-2	ASSPGPDNEQF
TRBV7-9	ASSPPGTGEAETQY
TRBV2	ASSEETANYGYT
TRBV4-1	ASSEGPSPRDEQY
TRBV2	ASSEGTSNTDTQY
TRBV10-2	ASSESTPNEQY
TRBV19	AARKAGNSEKLF
TRBV4-2	ASSQVMSEQY
TRBV6-5	ASSLLGGETQY
TRBV27	ASSSLPTGRRWANVLT
TRBV11-2	ASSLGGGGGPSSYEQY
TRBV28	ASSYYRGGGTEAF
TRBV2	AGKRGTQENEQF
TRBV29-1	SVEGPEAGRSYNEQF
TRBV18	ASSPSTEQF
TRBV5-1	ASSFGTSGRLEQF
TRBV4-2	ASSQDWRSFADTQY
TRBV11-2	ASSKGIRGRRATEAF
TRBV19	ASSPVAGDVYEQY
TRBV5-8	ASSPCGCEVRGKNIQY
TRBV19	ASSIVGQGGNNEQF
TRBV7-9	ASSQGAYEQY
TRBV6-6	ASSPDLSYGYT
TRBV15	ATSTRGHEQY
TRBV30	AWSVLAGGTIKQETQY
TRBV30	AWSQMASYEQY
TRBV7-2	ASSDGSGLYNEQF
TRBV18	ASSPHRRNSGNTIY